The rows below give T cell receptor beta chains drawn from one sample of a study of CD8+ T cells in alopecia areata. Using immunoSEQ multiplex PCR, the repertoire was profiled, and TCRdb retains in-frame clones only, with some absent. The repertoire consists of some 170,000 clones, with about 67% occurring once and the leading ten covering around 10%. Sequences were derived from CD8+ T cells sorted from blood, sampled at week 0. The source is a human donor with alopecia areata. Each CDR3 is given with its conserved first and last residue. The D gene is left open where the match is weak. Clone size is given for some rows only: seen once, a few or many times, or a class if the clone is expanded.

j_call: TRBJ1-6; cdr3_length: 15; v_call: TRBV6-5; clone_size: NA; d_call: TRBD1; cdr3_nt: TGTGCCAGCAGCCCCTCGGGACAGTATAATTCACCCCTCCACTTT; cdr3_aa: CASSPSGQYNSPLHF
j_call: TRBJ1-2; cdr3_length: 15; v_call: TRBV7-9; clone_size: NA; d_call: TRBD1; cdr3_nt: TGTGCCAGCAGCTTCACGGGACAGGGGTCCTATGGCTACACCTTC; cdr3_aa: CASSFTGQGSYGYTF
j_call: TRBJ1-2; cdr3_length: 10; v_call: TRBV9; clone_size: NA; d_call: NA; cdr3_nt: TGTGCCAGCAGCGCGAACAAGGGGAACTTC; cdr3_aa: CASSANKGNF
j_call: TRBJ1-4; cdr3_length: 17; v_call: TRBV7-2; clone_size: NA; d_call: NA; cdr3_nt: TGTGCCAGCAGCTTAGGGGTCCTCTCCGGGGGTAATGAAAAACTGTTTTTT; cdr3_aa: CASSLGVLSGGNEKLFF
j_call: TRBJ1-2; cdr3_length: 15; v_call: TRBV5-4; clone_size: NA; d_call: TRBD1; cdr3_nt: TGTGCCAGCACCACGACAAGACAGGGGGCTAATGGCTACACCTTC; cdr3_aa: CASTTTRQGANGYTF
j_call: TRBJ2-1; cdr3_length: 16; v_call: TRBV7-3; clone_size: NA; d_call: NA; cdr3_nt: TGTGCCAGCAGCTTAGGGGTAGGGGCCTCCTACAATGAGCAGTTCTTC; cdr3_aa: CASSLGVGASYNEQFF
j_call: TRBJ2-7; cdr3_length: 13; v_call: TRBV10-3; clone_size: NA; d_call: NA; cdr3_nt: TGTGCCATCAGCTCTGGACTAACCTACGAGCAGTACTTC; cdr3_aa: CAISSGLTYEQYF
j_call: TRBJ1-1; cdr3_length: 14; v_call: TRBV30; clone_size: NA; d_call: TRBD1; cdr3_nt: TGTGCCTGGAACCAGGGGGTCCTAGGCACTGAAGCTTTCTTT; cdr3_aa: CAWNQGVLGTEAFF
j_call: TRBJ2-1; cdr3_length: 15; v_call: TRBV7-9; clone_size: NA; d_call: NA; cdr3_nt: TGTGCCAGCAGCCCCAGCCAGGGGGGGGCATCTGAGCAGTTCTTC; cdr3_aa: CASSPSQGGASEQFF
j_call: TRBJ2-5; cdr3_length: 15; v_call: TRBV10-3; clone_size: NA; d_call: TRBD1; cdr3_nt: TGTGCCAGCAGCTTCCGGGACAGGGGGCGAGGGACCCAGTACTTC; cdr3_aa: CASSFRDRGRGTQYF
j_call: TRBJ1-5; cdr3_length: 13; v_call: TRBV27; clone_size: NA; d_call: NA; cdr3_nt: TGTGCCAGCAGTTTAGGGGGGAGTCAGCCCCAGCATTTT; cdr3_aa: CASSLGGSQPQHF
j_call: TRBJ2-1; cdr3_length: 14; v_call: TRBV29-1; clone_size: NA; d_call: TRBD1; cdr3_nt: TGCAGCGTGAGAGGGACAGGGAGATACAATGAGCAGTTCTTC; cdr3_aa: CSVRGTGRYNEQFF
j_call: TRBJ2-7; cdr3_length: 15; v_call: TRBV15; clone_size: NA; d_call: TRBD2; cdr3_nt: TGTGCCACCAGCAGAGAATATACGGGGGGAGGCGAGCAGTACTTC; cdr3_aa: CATSREYTGGGEQYF
j_call: TRBJ2-3; cdr3_length: 15; v_call: TRBV19; clone_size: NA; d_call: NA; cdr3_nt: TGTGCCAGTAGTATCGGGCGGGGCTCCGCAGATACGCAGTATTTT; cdr3_aa: CASSIGRGSADTQYF
j_call: TRBJ2-3; cdr3_length: 14; v_call: TRBV7-6; clone_size: once; d_call: NA; cdr3_nt: TGTGCCAGCAGCTTTTGGGCTAACACAGATACGCAGTATTTT; cdr3_aa: CASSFWANTDTQYF
j_call: TRBJ2-3; cdr3_length: 15; v_call: TRBV11-1; clone_size: NA; d_call: NA; cdr3_nt: TGTGCCAGCAGCTTCGGTGTCCTAGTCCAAGATACGCAGTATTTT; cdr3_aa: CASSFGVLVQDTQYF
j_call: TRBJ2-5; cdr3_length: 14; v_call: TRBV13; clone_size: NA; d_call: NA; cdr3_nt: TGTGCCAGCAGACAGTCGGGGGGCCTGGAGACCCAGTACTTC; cdr3_aa: CASRQSGGLETQYF
j_call: TRBJ1-4; cdr3_length: 14; v_call: TRBV19; clone_size: NA; d_call: TRBD1; cdr3_nt: TGTGCCAGTAGTACGACAGGGGGAGGTGAAAAACTGTTTTTT; cdr3_aa: CASSTTGGGEKLFF
j_call: TRBJ1-2; cdr3_length: 14; v_call: TRBV5-1; clone_size: NA; d_call: NA; cdr3_nt: TGCGCCAGCAGCGGGGGACTAGATAACTATGGCTACACCTTC; cdr3_aa: CASSGGLDNYGYTF
j_call: TRBJ1-2; cdr3_length: 16; v_call: TRBV9; clone_size: medium-sized; d_call: TRBD1; cdr3_nt: TGTGCCAGCAGCGTAACCGGGACAGAGGCCCTCTATGGCTACACCTTC; cdr3_aa: CASSVTGTEALYGYTF
j_call: TRBJ1-5; cdr3_length: 14; v_call: TRBV6-5; clone_size: NA; d_call: NA; cdr3_nt: TGTGCCAGCAGGGAGGGTAATGGCAATCAGCCCCAGCATTTT; cdr3_aa: CASREGNGNQPQHF
j_call: TRBJ1-2; cdr3_length: 14; v_call: TRBV25-1; clone_size: few; d_call: TRBD1; cdr3_nt: TGTGCCAGCAGTGAACTTCTTACAGGGGATGGCTACACCTTC; cdr3_aa: CASSELLTGDGYTF
j_call: TRBJ1-2; cdr3_length: 10; v_call: TRBV9; clone_size: NA; d_call: NA; cdr3_nt: TGTGCATCCAGATCTAAAGGCTACACCTTC; cdr3_aa: CASRSKGYTF
j_call: TRBJ2-7; cdr3_length: 12; v_call: TRBV19; clone_size: NA; d_call: NA; cdr3_nt: TGTGCCAGTAGTATGGGCTCCTACGAGCAGTACTTC; cdr3_aa: CASSMGSYEQYF
j_call: TRBJ2-4; cdr3_length: 15; v_call: TRBV27; clone_size: NA; d_call: NA; cdr3_nt: TGTGCCAGCAGTTCTTTCCGGGACACCGAAAACATTCAGTACTTC; cdr3_aa: CASSSFRDTENIQYF
j_call: TRBJ2-5; cdr3_length: 13; v_call: TRBV30; clone_size: NA; d_call: NA; cdr3_nt: TGTGCCTGGAGCTCGGGGAGGCCAGAGACCCAGTACTTC; cdr3_aa: CAWSSGRPETQYF
j_call: TRBJ1-5; cdr3_length: 13; v_call: TRBV19; clone_size: few; d_call: NA; cdr3_nt: TGTGCCAGTAGTTGGGGCCTCAATCAGCCCCAGCATTTT; cdr3_aa: CASSWGLNQPQHF
j_call: TRBJ2-5; cdr3_length: 14; v_call: TRBV9; clone_size: NA; d_call: NA; cdr3_nt: TGTGCCAGCAGCGACCGACAGGACCAAGAGACCCAGTACTTC; cdr3_aa: CASSDRQDQETQYF
j_call: TRBJ2-7; cdr3_length: 13; v_call: TRBV7-9; clone_size: NA; d_call: NA; cdr3_nt: TGTGCCAGCAGCCCCGACACCTCCTACGAGCAGTACTTC; cdr3_aa: CASSPDTSYEQYF
j_call: TRBJ2-7; cdr3_length: 12; v_call: TRBV5-8; clone_size: NA; d_call: NA; cdr3_nt: TGTGCCAGCAGCTTGACGACCTACGAGCAGTACTTC; cdr3_aa: CASSLTTYEQYF
j_call: TRBJ1-4; cdr3_length: 18; v_call: TRBV27; clone_size: NA; d_call: NA; cdr3_nt: TGTGCCAGCAGTCCTTACCTAATCCGAACCATAGTAGATGAAAAACTGTTTTTT; cdr3_aa: CASSPYLIRTIVDEKLFF
j_call: TRBJ2-1; cdr3_length: 12; v_call: TRBV19; clone_size: NA; d_call: TRBD1; cdr3_nt: TGTGCCAGTAGCTGGACAGGGTATGAGCAGTTCTTC; cdr3_aa: CASSWTGYEQFF
j_call: TRBJ1-5; cdr3_length: 15; v_call: TRBV6-5; clone_size: NA; d_call: TRBD1; cdr3_nt: TGTGCCAGCAGTTCCGGGACAGGGGGAAATCAGCCCCAGCATTTT; cdr3_aa: CASSSGTGGNQPQHF
j_call: TRBJ1-5; cdr3_length: 15; v_call: TRBV27; clone_size: NA; d_call: TRBD1; cdr3_nt: TGTGCCAGCAGTTTGGGTCAGGGGGTGAATCAGCCCCAGCATTTT; cdr3_aa: CASSLGQGVNQPQHF
j_call: TRBJ1-2; cdr3_length: 14; v_call: TRBV6-4; clone_size: NA; d_call: NA; cdr3_nt: TGTGCCAGCAGTCCTGACAGTTCTAACTATGGCTACACCTTC; cdr3_aa: CASSPDSSNYGYTF
j_call: TRBJ2-7; cdr3_length: 14; v_call: TRBV7-2; clone_size: NA; d_call: NA; cdr3_nt: TGTGCCAGCAGCCTGCTGAGGGAGCCCTACGAGCAGTACTTC; cdr3_aa: CASSLLREPYEQYF
j_call: TRBJ2-1; cdr3_length: 15; v_call: TRBV9; clone_size: few; d_call: NA; cdr3_nt: TGTGCCAGCAGCCCCGGTACGAGTGGAGCCAATGAGCAGTTCTTC; cdr3_aa: CASSPGTSGANEQFF
j_call: TRBJ1-2; cdr3_length: 14; v_call: TRBV27; clone_size: once; d_call: TRBD1; cdr3_nt: TGTGCCAGCAGTTTAACAGGGGACAGGGGCGACTACACCTTC; cdr3_aa: CASSLTGDRGDYTF
j_call: TRBJ2-7; cdr3_length: 15; v_call: TRBV5-6; clone_size: NA; d_call: TRBD1; cdr3_nt: TGTGCCAGCAGCCCCCCGGACAGGGGGCCTTACGAGCAGTACTTC; cdr3_aa: CASSPPDRGPYEQYF
j_call: TRBJ2-2; cdr3_length: 18; v_call: TRBV5-1; clone_size: NA; d_call: TRBD2; cdr3_nt: TGCGCCAGCAGCTTCCCCGGACTAGCGGGGGGACACACCGGGGAGCTGTTTTTT; cdr3_aa: CASSFPGLAGGHTGELFF